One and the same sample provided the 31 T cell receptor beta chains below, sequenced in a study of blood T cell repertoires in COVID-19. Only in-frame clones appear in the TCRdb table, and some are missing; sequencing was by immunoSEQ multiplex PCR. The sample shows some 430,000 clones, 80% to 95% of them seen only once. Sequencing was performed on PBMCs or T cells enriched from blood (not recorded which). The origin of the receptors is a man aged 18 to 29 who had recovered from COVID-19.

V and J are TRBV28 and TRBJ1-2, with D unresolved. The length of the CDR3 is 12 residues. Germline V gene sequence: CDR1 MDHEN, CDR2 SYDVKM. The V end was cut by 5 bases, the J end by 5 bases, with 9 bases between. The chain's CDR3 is CASSESEYGYTF. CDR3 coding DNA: TGTGCCAGCAGTGAGTCTGAGTATGGCTACACCTTC.

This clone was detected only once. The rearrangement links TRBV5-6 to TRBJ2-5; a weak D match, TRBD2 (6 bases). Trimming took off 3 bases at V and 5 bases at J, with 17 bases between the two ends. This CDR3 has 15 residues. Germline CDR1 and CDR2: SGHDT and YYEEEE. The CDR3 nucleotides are TGTGCCAGCAGCTCCATGACTAGTGGCGTGGAGACCCAGTACTTC. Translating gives CASSSMTSGVETQYF.

The CDR3 sequence is CASSITLKRGIEETQYF. In nucleotides, the CDR3 is TGTGCCAGTAGTATTACGCTAAAAAGGGGTATCGAAGAGACCCAGTACTTC. The rearrangement links TRBV19 to TRBJ2-5, with D tentatively TRBD1 (5 bases). Germline V gene sequence: CDR1 LNHDA, CDR2 SQIVND (reference sequence). Trimming shortened V by 3 bases and J by 3 bases, and 20 bases separated the two germline ends. The length of the CDR3 is 17 residues.

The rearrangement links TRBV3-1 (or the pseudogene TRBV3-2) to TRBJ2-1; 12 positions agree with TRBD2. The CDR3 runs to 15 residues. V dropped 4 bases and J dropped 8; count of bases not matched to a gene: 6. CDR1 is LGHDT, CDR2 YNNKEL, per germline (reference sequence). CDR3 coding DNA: TGTGCCAGCAGCCTGACTAGCGGGAGATCAGATGAGCAGTTCTTC. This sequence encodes CASSLTSGRSDEQFF.

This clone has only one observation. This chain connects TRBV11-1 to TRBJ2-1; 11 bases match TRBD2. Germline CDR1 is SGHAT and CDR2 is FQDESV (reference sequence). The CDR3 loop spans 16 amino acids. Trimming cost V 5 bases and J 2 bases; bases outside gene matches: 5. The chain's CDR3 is CASSRMTSGTYNEQFF. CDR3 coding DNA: TGTGCCAGCAGCCGGATGACTAGCGGGACCTACAATGAGCAGTTCTTC.

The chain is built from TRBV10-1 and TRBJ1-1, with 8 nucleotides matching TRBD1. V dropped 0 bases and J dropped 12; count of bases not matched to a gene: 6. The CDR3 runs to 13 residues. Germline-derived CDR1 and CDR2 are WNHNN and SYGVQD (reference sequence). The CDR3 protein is CASSESGTGNTFF. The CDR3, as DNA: TGCGCCAGCAGTGAGTCGGGGACAGGAAACACTTTCTTT.

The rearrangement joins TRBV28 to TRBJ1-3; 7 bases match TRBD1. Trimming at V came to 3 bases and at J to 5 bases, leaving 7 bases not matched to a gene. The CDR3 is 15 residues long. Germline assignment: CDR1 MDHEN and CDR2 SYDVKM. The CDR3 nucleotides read TGTGCCAGCAGTTTCCGTTCAGGGGGGAGAAACACCATATATTTT. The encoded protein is CASSFRSGGRNTIYF.

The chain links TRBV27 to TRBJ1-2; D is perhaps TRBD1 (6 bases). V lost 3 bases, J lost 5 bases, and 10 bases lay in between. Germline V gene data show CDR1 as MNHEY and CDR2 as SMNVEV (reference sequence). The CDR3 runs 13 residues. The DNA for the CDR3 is TGTGCCAGCAGTTTTGTACAGGGATATGGCTACACCTTC. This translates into CASSFVQGYGYTF.

The CDR3 DNA sequence: TGTGCCAGCAGCTTAGTATACAGCGGGAGGGCCTATGAGCAGTTCTTC. Translating it yields CASSLVYSGRAYEQFF. The rearrangement links TRBV11-2 to TRBJ2-1; 10 nucleotides align to TRBD2. The CDR3 is 16 residues long. With 1 base clipped from V and 8 bases from J, the junction kept 8 bases outside the gene matches. Looked up from germline, CDR1 is SGHAT and CDR2 is FQNNGV.

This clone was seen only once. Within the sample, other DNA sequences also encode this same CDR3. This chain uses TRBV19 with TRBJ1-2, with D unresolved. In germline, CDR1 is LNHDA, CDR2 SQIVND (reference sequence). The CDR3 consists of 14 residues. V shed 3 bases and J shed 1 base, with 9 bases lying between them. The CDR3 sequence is CASSISGGNYGYTF. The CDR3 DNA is TGTGCCAGTAGTATTTCCGGAGGTAACTATGGCTACACCTTC.

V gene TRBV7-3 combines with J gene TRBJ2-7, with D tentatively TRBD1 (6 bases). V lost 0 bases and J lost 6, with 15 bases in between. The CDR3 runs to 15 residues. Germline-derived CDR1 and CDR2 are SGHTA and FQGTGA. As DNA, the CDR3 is TGTGCCAGCAGCTTAACGTATAACAGGGTGGTCGAGCAGTACTTC. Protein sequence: CASSLTYNRVVEQYF.

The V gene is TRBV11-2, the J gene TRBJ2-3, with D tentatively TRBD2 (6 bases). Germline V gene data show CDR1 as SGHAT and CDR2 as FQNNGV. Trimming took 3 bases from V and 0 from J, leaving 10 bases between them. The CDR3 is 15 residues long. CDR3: CASSLGGRSTDTQYF. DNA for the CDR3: TGTGCCAGCAGCTTGGGAGGACGGAGCACAGATACGCAGTATTTT.

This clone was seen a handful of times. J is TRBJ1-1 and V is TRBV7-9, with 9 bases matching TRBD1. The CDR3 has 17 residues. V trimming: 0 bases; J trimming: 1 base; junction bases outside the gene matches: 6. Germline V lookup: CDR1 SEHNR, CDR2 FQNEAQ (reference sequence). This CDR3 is CASSLAGPGQGNTEAFF. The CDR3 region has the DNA TGTGCCAGCAGCTTAGCGGGACCGGGACAGGGGAACACTGAAGCTTTCTTT.

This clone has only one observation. CDR3 nucleotides: TGTGCCAGCAGTGAACGCTTCGGCGCTAGCTCTGGAAACACCATATATTTT. Residues: CASSERFGASSGNTIYF. The chain combines TRBV6-1 with TRBJ1-3; no clear D gene. CDR3 length equals 17 residues. Between the trimmed V and J ends, which lost 2 bases and 0 bases, there was a span of 14 bases. Germline V gene data show CDR1 as MNHNS and CDR2 as SASEGT.

The CDR3 nucleotides are TGTGCCAGCAGCGTAGGGGCGGCGGTTAGCGGTAACAATGAGCAGTTCTTC. Residues: CASSVGAAVSGNNEQFF. The chain employs TRBV9 and TRBJ2-1; tentatively, D is TRBD2 (6 bases). This CDR3 has 17 amino acids. V was pared by 0 bases and J by 5 bases, with 18 bases between. Germline V lookup: CDR1 SGDLS, CDR2 YYNGEE. Together with reference TRBV9 and TRBJ2-1, the CDR3 gives the full variable domain: DSGVTQTPKHLITATGQRVTLRCSPRSGDLSVYWYQQSLDQGLQFLIQYYNGEERAKGNILERFSAQQFPDLHSELNLSSLELGDSALYFCASSVGAAVSGNNEQFFGPGTRLTVL.

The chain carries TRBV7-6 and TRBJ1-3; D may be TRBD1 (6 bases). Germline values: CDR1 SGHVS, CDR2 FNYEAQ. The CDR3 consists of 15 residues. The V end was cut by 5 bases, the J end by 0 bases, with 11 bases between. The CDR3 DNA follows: TGTGCCAGCAGCCGAGGACAGACCTCTGGAAACACCATATATTTT. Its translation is CASSRGQTSGNTIYF.

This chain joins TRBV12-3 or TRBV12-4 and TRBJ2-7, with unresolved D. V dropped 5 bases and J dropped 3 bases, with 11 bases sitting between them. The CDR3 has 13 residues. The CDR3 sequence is CASSPKAHYEQYF. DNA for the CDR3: TGTGCCAGCAGTCCCAAAGCCCACTACGAGCAGTACTTC.

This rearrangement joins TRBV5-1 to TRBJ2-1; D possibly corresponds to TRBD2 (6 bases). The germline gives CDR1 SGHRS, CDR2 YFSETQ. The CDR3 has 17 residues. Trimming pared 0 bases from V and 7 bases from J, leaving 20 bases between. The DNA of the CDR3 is TGCGCCAGCAGCTTGGCTCCGAGACTAGGGGCCGTGAATGAGCAGTTCTTC. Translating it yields CASSLAPRLGAVNEQFF.

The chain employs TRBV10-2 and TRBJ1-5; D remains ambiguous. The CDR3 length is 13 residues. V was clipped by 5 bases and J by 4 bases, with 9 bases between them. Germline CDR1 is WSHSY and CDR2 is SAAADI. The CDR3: CASSPLLNQPQHF. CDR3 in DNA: TGCGCCAGCAGTCCCTTACTAAATCAGCCCCAGCATTTT.

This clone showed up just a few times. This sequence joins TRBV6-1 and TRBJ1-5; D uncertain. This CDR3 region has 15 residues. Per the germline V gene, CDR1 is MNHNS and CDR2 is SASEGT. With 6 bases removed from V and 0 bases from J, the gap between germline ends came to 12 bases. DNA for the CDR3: TGTGCCAGCAGCCACTTGAGGCCTAGCAATCAGCCCCAGCATTTT. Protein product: CASSHLRPSNQPQHF.

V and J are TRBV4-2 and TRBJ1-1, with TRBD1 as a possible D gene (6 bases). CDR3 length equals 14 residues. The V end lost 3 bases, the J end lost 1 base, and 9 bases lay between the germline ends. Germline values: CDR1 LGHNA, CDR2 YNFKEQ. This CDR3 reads CASSHSDRNTEAFF. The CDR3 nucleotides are TGTGCCAGCAGCCATTCGGACAGGAACACTGAAGCTTTCTTT.

In nucleotides, the CDR3 is TGTGCCAGCAGAGAGGGGACTCATTACACCTTC. Residues: CASREGTHYTF. The genes are TRBV28 and TRBJ1-2, with D maybe TRBD1 (5 bases). V was cut by 6 bases and J by 11 bases, with 13 bases left in between. This CDR3 region has 11 residues. Germline V gene data show CDR1 as MDHEN and CDR2 as SYDVKM.

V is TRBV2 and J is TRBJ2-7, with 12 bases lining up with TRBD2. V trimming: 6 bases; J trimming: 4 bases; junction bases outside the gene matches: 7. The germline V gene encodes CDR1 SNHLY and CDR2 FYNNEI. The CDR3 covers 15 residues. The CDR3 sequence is CASSASLAGGYEQYF. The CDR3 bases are TGTGCCAGCAGCGCATCACTAGCGGGAGGTTACGAGCAGTACTTC. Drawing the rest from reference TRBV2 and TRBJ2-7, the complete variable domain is EPEVTQTPSHQVTQMGQEVILRCVPISNHLYFYWYRQILGQKVEFLVSFYNNEISEKSEIFDDQFSVERPDGSNFTLKIRSTKLEDSAMYFCASSASLAGGYEQYFGPGTRLTVT.

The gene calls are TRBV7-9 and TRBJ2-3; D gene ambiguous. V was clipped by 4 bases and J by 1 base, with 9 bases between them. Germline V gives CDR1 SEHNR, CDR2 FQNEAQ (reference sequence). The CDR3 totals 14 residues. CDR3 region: CASSYGRGTDTQYF. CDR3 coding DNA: TGTGCCAGCAGCTACGGCCGGGGCACAGATACGCAGTATTTT. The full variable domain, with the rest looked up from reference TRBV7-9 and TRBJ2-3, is DTGVSQNPRHKITKRGQNVTFRCDPISEHNRLYWYRQTLGQGPEFLTYFQNEAQLEKSRLLSDRFSAERPKGSFSTLEIQRTEQGDSAMYLCASSYGRGTDTQYFGPGTRLTVL.

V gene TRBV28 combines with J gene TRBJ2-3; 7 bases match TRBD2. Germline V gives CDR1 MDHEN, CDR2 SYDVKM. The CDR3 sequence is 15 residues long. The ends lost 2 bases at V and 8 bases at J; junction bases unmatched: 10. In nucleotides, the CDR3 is TGTGCCAGCAGTTTACCCAGCGGGACGCCAGGTACGCAGTATTTT. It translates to CASSLPSGTPGTQYF.

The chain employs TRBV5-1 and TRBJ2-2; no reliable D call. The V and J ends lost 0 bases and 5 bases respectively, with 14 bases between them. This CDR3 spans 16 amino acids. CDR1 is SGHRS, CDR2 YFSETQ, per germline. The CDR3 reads CASSLESAIITGELFF. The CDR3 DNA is TGCGCCAGCAGCTTGGAAAGTGCTATCATAACCGGGGAGCTGTTTTTT. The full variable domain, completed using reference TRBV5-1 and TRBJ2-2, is KAGVTQTPRYLIKTRGQQVTLSCSPISGHRSVSWYQQTPGQGLQFLFEYFSETQRNKGNFPGRFSGRQFSNSRSEMNVSTLELGDSALYLCASSLESAIITGELFFGEGSRLTVL.

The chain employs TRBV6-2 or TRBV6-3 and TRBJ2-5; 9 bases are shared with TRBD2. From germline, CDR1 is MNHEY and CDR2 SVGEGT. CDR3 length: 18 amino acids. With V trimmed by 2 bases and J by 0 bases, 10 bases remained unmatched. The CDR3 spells CASSYGWGSGSNQETQYF. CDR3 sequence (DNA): TGTGCCAGCAGTTACGGATGGGGTAGCGGGAGTAACCAAGAGACCCAGTACTTC.

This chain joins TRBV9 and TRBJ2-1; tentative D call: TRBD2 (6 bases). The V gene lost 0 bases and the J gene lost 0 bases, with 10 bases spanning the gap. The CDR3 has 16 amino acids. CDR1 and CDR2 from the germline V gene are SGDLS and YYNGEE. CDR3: CASSVVGGASYNEQFF. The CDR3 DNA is TGTGCCAGCAGCGTAGTGGGCGGGGCCTCCTACAATGAGCAGTTCTTC.

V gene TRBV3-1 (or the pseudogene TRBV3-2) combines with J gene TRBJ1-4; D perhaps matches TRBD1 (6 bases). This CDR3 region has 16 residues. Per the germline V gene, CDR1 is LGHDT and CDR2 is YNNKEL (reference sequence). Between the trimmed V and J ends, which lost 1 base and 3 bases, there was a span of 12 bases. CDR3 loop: CASSQGWTASNEKLFF. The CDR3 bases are TGTGCCAGCAGCCAAGGATGGACAGCTTCTAATGAAAAACTGTTTTTT.

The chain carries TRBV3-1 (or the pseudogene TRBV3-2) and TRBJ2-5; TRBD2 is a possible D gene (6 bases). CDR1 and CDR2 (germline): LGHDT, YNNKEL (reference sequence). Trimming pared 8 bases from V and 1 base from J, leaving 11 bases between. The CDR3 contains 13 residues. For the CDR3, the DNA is TGTGCCAGCCGGGGGAGGAGCCAAGAGACCCAGTACTTC. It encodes CASRGRSQETQYF.

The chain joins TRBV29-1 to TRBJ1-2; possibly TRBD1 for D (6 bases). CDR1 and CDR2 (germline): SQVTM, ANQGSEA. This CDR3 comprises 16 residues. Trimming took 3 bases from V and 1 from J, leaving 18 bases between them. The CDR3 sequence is CSVDGGARGNNYGYTF. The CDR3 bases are TGCAGCGTTGACGGGGGGGCGCGAGGGAATAACTATGGCTACACCTTC.